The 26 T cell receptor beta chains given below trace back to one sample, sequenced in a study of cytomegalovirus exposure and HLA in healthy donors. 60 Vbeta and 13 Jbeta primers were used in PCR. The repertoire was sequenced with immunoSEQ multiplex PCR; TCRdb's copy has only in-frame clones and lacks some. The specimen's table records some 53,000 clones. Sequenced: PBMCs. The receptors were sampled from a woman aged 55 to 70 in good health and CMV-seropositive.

In DNA form, the CDR3 reads TGTGCCAGCAGTGAGGGGGCTCGATATGGCTACACCTTC. It specifies CASSEGARYGYTF. V usage is TRBV2 and J usage is TRBJ1-2, with D possibly matching TRBD1 (6 bases). V was cut by 3 bases and J by 5 bases, with 10 bases left in between. Germline-derived CDR1 and CDR2 are SNHLY and FYNNEI. The length of the CDR3 is 13 residues.

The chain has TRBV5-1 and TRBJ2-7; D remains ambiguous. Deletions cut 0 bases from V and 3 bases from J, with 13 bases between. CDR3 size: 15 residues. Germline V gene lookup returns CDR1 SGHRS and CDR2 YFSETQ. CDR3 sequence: CASSLADRRSYEQYF. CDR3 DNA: TGCGCCAGCAGCTTGGCCGATCGCCGGAGCTACGAGCAGTACTTC.

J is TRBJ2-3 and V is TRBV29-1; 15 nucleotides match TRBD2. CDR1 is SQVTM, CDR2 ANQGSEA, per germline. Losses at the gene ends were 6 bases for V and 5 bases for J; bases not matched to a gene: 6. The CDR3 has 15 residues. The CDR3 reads CSVGGGLAGGDTQYF. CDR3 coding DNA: TGCAGCGTGGGGGGGGGACTAGCGGGAGGAGATACGCAGTATTTT.

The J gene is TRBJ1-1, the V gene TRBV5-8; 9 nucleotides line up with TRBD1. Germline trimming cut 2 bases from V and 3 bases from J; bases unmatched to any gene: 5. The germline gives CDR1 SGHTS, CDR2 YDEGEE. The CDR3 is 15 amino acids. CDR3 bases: TGTGCCAGCAGCTTTATGGGACAGGGCTACACTGAAGCTTTCTTT. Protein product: CASSFMGQGYTEAFF. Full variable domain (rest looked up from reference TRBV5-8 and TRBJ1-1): EAGVTQSPTHLIKTRGQQATLRCSPISGHTSVYWYQQALGLGLQFLLWYDEGEERNRGNFPPRFSGRQFPNYSSELNVNALELEDSALYLCASSFMGQGYTEAFFGQGTRLTVV.

DNA of the CDR3: TGCAGCGTTGAGGTGGTGAACCCAGGGCAGAGCACTGAAGCTTTCTTT. It is translated as CSVEVVNPGQSTEAFF. This chain links TRBV29-1 with TRBJ1-1; D may be TRBD1 (5 bases). Germline V lookup: CDR1 SQVTM, CDR2 ANQGSEA. The V end was cut by 3 bases, the J end by 4 bases, with 21 bases between. This CDR3 has 16 amino acids.

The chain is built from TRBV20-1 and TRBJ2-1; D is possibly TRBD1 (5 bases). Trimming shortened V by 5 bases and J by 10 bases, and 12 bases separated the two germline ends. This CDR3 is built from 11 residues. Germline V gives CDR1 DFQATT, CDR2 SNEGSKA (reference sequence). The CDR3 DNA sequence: TGCAGTGCTCCCAGGGTATGGGAGCAGTTCTTC. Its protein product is CSAPRVWEQFF.

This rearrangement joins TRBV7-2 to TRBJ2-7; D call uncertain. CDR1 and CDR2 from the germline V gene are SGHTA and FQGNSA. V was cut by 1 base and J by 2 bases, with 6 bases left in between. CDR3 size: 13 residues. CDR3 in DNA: TGTGCCAGCAGCTTAGTCCTCCCCTACGAGCAGTACTTC. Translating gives CASSLVLPYEQYF.

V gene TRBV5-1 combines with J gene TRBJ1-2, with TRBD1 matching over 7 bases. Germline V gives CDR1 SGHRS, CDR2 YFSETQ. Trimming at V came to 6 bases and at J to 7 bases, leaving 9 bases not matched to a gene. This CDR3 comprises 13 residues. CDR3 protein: CASTETGSFGYTF. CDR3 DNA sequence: TGCGCCAGCACGGAGACAGGGTCTTTTGGCTACACCTTC.

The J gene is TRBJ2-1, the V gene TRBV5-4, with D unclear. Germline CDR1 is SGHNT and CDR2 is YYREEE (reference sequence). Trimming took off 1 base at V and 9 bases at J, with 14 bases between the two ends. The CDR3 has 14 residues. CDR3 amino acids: CASSLYSQSVEQFF. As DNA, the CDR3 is TGTGCCAGCAGCTTGTACAGTCAGTCGGTTGAGCAGTTCTTC.

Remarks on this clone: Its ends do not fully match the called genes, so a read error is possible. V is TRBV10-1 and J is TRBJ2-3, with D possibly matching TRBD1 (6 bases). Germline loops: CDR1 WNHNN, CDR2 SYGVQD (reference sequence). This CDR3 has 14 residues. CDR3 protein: CASGLGRDTDKQYF. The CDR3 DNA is TGCGCCAGCGGGTTAGGACGGGACACAGATAAGCAGTATTTT.

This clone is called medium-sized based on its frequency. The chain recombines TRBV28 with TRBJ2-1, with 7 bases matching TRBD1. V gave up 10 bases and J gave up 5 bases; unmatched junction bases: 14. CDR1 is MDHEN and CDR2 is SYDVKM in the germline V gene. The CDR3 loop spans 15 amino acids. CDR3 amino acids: CANAPGQGENNEQFF. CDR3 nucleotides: TGTGCCAACGCGCCGGGGCAGGGGGAAAACAATGAGCAGTTCTTC. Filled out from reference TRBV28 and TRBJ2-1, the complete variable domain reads DVKVTQSSRYLVKRTGEKVFLECVQDMDHENMFWYRQDPGLGLRLIYFSYDVKMKEKGDIPEGYSVSREKKERFSLILESASTNQTSMYLCANAPGQGENNEQFFGPGTRLTVL.

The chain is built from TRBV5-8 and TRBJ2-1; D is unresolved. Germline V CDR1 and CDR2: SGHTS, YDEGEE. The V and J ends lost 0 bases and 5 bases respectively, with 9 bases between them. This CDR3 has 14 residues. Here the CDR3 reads CASSLGGSDNEQFF. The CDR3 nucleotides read TGTGCCAGCAGCTTGGGCGGCAGCGACAATGAGCAGTTCTTC.

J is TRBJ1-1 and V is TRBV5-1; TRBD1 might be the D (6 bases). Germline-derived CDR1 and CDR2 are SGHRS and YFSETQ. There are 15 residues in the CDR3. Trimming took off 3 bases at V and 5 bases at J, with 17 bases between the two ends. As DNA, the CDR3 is TGCGCCAGCAGCTCTACCGGGACAAGGGGGACTGAAGCTTTCTTT. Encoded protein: CASSSTGTRGTEAFF.

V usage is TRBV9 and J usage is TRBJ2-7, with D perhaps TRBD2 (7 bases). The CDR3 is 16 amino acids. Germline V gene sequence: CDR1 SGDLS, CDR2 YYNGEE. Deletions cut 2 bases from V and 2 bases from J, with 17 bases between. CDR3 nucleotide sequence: TGTGCCAGCAGCGTGACGATCGGGGGGCCGCCCTACGAGCAGTACTTC. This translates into CASSVTIGGPPYEQYF.

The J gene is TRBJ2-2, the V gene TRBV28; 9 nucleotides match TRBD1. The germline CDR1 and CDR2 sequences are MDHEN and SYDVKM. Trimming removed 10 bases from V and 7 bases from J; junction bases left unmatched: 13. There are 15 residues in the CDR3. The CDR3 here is CATKTGGANGGELFF. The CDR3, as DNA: TGTGCCACCAAAACAGGGGGCGCAAATGGCGGGGAGCTGTTTTTT.

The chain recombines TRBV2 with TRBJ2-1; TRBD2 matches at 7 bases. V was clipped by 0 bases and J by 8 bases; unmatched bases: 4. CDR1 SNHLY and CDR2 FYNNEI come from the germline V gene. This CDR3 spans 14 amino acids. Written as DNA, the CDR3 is TGTGCCAGCAGTGAAGCAGGGAGGGACGATGAGCAGTTCTTC. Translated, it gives CASSEAGRDDEQFF.

The CDR3: CASSYRTANTEAFF. The DNA of the CDR3 is TGTGCCAGCAGTTACCGAACAGCGAACACTGAAGCTTTCTTT. The rearrangement uses TRBV6-5 and TRBJ1-1, with D unresolved. The germline V and J ends were trimmed by 2 bases and 1 base, with 8 bases remaining between them. The CDR3 length is 14 residues. Germline CDR1 and CDR2: MNHEY and SVGAGI.

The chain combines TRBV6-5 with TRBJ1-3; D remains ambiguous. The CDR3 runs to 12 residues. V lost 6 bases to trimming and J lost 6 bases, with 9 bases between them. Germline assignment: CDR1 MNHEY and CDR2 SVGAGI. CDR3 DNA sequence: TGTGCCAGCAGCCCCGGGAAAAACACCATATATTTT. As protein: CASSPGKNTIYF.

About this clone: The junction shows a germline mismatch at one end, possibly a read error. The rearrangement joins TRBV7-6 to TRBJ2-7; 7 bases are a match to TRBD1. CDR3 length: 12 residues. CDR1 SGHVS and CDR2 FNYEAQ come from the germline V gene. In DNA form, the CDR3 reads TGTGCCAGCAGCTGGGAAGGGGGCAGGGACGACTTC. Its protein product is CASSWEGGRDDF. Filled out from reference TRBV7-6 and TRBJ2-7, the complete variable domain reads GAGVSQSPRYKVTKRGQDVALRCDPISGHVSLYWYRQALGQGPEFLTYFNYEAQQDKSGLPNDRFSAERPEGSISTLTIQRTEQRDSAMYRCASSWEGGRDDFGPGTRLTVT.

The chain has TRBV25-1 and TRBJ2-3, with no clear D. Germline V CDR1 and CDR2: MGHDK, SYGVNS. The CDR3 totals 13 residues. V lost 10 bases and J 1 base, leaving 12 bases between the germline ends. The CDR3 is CATRKEGTDTQYF. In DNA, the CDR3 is TGTGCCACACGCAAAGAGGGCACAGATACGCAGTATTTT.

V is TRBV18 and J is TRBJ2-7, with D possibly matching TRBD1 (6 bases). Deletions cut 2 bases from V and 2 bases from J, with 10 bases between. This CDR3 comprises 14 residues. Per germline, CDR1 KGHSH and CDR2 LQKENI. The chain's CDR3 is CASSPSQGPYEQYF. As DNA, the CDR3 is TGTGCCAGCTCACCATCACAGGGCCCCTACGAGCAGTACTTC.

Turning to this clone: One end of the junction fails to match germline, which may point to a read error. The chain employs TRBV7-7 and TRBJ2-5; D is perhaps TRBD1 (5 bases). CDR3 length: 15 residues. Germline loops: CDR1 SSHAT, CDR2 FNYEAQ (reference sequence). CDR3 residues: CASSLAWGSGETQYF. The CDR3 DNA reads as TGTGCTAGCAGTTTGGCTTGGGGCAGTGGGGAGACCCAGTACTTC.

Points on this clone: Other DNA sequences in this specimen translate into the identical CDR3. The CDR3 region has the DNA TGCGCCAGCAGCCAAGAGCAGGGGAGCTCCTATAATTCACCCCTCCACTTT. It specifies CASSQEQGSSYNSPLHF. V is TRBV4-3 and J is TRBJ1-6; D may be TRBD1 (6 bases). V gave up 0 bases and J gave up 0 bases, with 9 bases separating them. CDR1 LGHNA and CDR2 YSLEER come from the germline V gene. CDR3 size: 17 residues.

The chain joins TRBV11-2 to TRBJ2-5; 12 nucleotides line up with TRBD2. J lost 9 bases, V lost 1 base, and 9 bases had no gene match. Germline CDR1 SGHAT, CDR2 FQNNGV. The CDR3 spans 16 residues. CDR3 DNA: TGTGCCAGCAGCTTAGGTACTAGCGGGGGGCATCGCCCCCAGTACTTC. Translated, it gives CASSLGTSGGHRPQYF. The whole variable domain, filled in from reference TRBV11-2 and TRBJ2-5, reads EAGVAQSPRYKIIEKRQSVAFWCNPISGHATLYWYQQILGQGPKLLIQFQNNGVVDDSQLPKDRFSAERLKGVDSTLKIQPAKLEDSAVYLCASSLGTSGGHRPQYFGPGTRLLVL.

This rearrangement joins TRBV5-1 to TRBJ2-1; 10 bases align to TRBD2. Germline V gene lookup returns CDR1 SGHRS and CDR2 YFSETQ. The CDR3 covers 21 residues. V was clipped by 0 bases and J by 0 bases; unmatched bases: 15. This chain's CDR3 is CASSLVGVSGGDQYSYNEQFF. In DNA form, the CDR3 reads TGCGCCAGCAGCTTGGTGGGCGTCAGCGGGGGGGACCAATACTCCTACAATGAGCAGTTCTTC.

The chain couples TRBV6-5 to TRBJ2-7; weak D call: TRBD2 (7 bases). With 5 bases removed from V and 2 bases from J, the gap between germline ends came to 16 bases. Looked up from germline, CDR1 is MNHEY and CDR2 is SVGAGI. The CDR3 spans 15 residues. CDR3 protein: CASSVYGGLAYEQYF. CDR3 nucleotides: TGTGCCAGCAGTGTTTACGGGGGGCTCGCCTACGAGCAGTACTTC.